This T cell receptor (beta chain) was retrieved from a study of blood T cells in healthy people across ages. V was pared by 3 bases and J by 7 bases, with 14 bases between. The CDR3 is made up of 14 amino acids. Germline V lookup: CDR1 SGDLS, CDR2 YYNGEE. Donors ranged from about 6 to 95 years old and were healthy Caucasians in Russia. Study-wide results and caveats: Because donor CMV status was unknown, expanded clonotype changes were possibly confounded. Compared with aged donors, long-lived donors showed fewer expanded clones, suggesting selection. Calculation of diversity from one million T cells yielded estimates considered to be underestimates.

Primed by a sample-barcoded 5' primer and a J-beta primer mix, a second PCR proceeded for 7 to 11 cycles. Using its own MiXCR run on the 5' RACE reads, TCRdb lists one record per CDR3 protein. This table has 1.4 million to 1.5 million distinct CDR3 sequences, around 42% appearing once. Note on this clonotype: Its antigen is undetermined.

This TCR was sampled from a woman between 18 and 30 years old in good health. Sequencing was carried out using blood. The chain has TRBV9 and TRBJ1-5; D possibly corresponds to TRBD1 (5 bases). The DNA for the CDR3 is TGTGCCAGCAGCGCCGGGGGAGGGTACCAGCCCCAGCATTTT. Its translation: CASSAGGGYQPQHF.